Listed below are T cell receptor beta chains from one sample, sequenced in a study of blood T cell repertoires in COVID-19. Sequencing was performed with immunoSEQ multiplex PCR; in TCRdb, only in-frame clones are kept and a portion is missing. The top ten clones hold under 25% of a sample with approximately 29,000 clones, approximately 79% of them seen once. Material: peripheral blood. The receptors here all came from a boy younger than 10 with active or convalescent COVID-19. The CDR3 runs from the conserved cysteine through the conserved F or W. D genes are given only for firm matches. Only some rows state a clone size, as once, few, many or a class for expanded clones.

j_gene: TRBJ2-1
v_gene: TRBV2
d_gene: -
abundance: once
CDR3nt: TGTGCCAGCAGTGGTGGAGAAATATATGAGCAGTTCTTC
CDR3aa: CASSGGEIYEQFF

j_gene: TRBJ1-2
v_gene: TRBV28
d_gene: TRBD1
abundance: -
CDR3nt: TGTGCCAGCACCTCCCAGGGGGCTGCCTATGGCTACACCTTC
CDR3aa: CASTSQGAAYGYTF

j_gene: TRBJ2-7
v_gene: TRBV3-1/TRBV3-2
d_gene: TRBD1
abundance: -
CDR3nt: TGTGCCAGCAGCCGGTGGGACAGGGGAAGCGAGCAGTACTTC
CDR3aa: CASSRWDRGSEQYF

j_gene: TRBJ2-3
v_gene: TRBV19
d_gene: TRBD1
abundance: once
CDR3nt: TGTGCCAGTAGTATCCGGACAGGGGGAAACACAGATACGCAGTATTTT
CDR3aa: CASSIRTGGNTDTQYF

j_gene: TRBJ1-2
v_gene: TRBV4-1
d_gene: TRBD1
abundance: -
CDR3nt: TGCGCCAGCAGCCCTTTTGGGGCAGGGGGCAATTATGGCTACACCTTC
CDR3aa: CASSPFGAGGNYGYTF

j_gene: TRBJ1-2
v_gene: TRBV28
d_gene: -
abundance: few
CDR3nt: TGTGCCAGCAGAGCGGGACGGAACTATGGCTACACCTTC
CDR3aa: CASRAGRNYGYTF

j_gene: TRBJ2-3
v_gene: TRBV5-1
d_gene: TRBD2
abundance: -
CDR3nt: TGCGCCAGCAGCTTGCGTCCGGGACTAGCGGGAGGGGATACGCAGTATTTT
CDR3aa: CASSLRPGLAGGDTQYF

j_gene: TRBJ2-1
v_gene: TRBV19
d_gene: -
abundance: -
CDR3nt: TGTGCCAGTAGTATAGGCGGGACCATCTCCTACAATGAGCAGTTCTTC
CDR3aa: CASSIGGTISYNEQFF

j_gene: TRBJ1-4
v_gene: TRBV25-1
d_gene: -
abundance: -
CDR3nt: TGTGCCAGCAGTCCAAATGAAAAACTGTTTTTT
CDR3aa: CASSPNEKLFF

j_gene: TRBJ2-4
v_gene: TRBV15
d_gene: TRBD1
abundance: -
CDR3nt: TGTGCCACCAGCAGAGATCAGGGGGCCGAGTACTTC
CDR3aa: CATSRDQGAEYF

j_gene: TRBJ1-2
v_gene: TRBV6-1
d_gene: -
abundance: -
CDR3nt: TGTGCCAGCAGTGAATCAGGGTATGGCTACACCTTC
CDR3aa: CASSESGYGYTF

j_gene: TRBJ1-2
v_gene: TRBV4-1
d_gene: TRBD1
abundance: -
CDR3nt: TGCGCCAGCAGCGAGGAAACAGGGGGAGGAGACTACACCTTC
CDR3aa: CASSEETGGGDYTF

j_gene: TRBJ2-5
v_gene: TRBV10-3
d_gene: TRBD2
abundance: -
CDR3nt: TGTGCCACCAGGCGGGGGGATGGCCAAGAGACCCAGTACTTC
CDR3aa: CATRRGDGQETQYF

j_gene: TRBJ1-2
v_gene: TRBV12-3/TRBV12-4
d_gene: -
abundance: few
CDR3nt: TGTGCCAGCAGTTTAACAGGGAACTATGGCTACACCTTC
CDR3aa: CASSLTGNYGYTF

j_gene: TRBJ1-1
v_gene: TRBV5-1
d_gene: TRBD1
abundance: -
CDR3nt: TGCGCCAGCAGCTTGGTACAGGGGGTGGCAGCTTTCTTT
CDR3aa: CASSLVQGVAAFF

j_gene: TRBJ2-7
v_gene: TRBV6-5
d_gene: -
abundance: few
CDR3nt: TGTGCCAGCAGTTACCAAGGGACACGGTACTTC
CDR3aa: CASSYQGTRYF

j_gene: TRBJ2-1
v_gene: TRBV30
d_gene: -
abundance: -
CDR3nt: TGTGCCTGGAGCCGTGGGGCGGTCTCCTACAATGAGCAGTTCTTC
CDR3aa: CAWSRGAVSYNEQFF

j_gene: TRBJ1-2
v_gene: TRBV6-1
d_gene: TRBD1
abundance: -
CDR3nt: TGTGCCAGCAGTGCACCGATTGACAGGGTGAGAGAGAAGAGCTATGGCTACACCTTC
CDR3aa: CASSAPIDRVREKSYGYTF

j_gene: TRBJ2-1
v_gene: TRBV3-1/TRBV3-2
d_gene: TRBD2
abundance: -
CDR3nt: TGTGCCAGCAGCCAAAACGGGGGGGTTTACAATGAGCAGTTCTTC
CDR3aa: CASSQNGGVYNEQFF

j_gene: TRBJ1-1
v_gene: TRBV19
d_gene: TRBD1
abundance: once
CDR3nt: TGTGCCAGTAGTAGAAAGGACAGGGATGAAGCTTTCTTT
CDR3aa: CASSRKDRDEAFF

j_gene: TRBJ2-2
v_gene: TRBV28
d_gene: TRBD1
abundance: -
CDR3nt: TGTGCCAGCAGTTTCGGACAGGGGGTCACCGGGGAGCTGTTTTTT
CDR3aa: CASSFGQGVTGELFF

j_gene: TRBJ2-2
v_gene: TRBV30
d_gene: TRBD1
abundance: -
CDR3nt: TGTGCCTGGAGGGAGGACAGGGGTCGGCGGAACACCGGGGAGCTGTTTTTT
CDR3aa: CAWREDRGRRNTGELFF

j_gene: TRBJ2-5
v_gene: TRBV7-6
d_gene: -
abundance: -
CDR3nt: TGTGCCAGCAGCCCCTCGCCCTCACTCCAAGAGACCCAGTACTTC
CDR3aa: CASSPSPSLQETQYF

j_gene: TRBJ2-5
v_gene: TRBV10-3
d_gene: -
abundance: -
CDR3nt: TGTGCCATCAGAGCCCAGGGGGGAGAGACCCAGTACTTC
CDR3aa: CAIRAQGGETQYF

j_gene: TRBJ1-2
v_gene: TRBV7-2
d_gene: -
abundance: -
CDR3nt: TGTGCCAGCAGCCGGGTCGGAGATGGCTACACCTTC
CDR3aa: CASSRVGDGYTF

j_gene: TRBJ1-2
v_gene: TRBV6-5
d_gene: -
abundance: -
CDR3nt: TGTGCCAGCGGCGGGGACCGCTCCGCTAACTATGGCTACACCTTC
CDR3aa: CASGGDRSANYGYTF

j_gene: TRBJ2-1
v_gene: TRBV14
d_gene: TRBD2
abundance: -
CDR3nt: TGTGCCAGCAGCCAGGGTAGCGGGGGGCGGCGGGAGCAGTTCTTC
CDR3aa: CASSQGSGGRREQFF

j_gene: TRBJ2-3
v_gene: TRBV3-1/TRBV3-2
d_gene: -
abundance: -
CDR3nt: TGTGCCAGCAGCCGACAGTCTAGCACAGATACGCAGTATTTT
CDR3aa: CASSRQSSTDTQYF